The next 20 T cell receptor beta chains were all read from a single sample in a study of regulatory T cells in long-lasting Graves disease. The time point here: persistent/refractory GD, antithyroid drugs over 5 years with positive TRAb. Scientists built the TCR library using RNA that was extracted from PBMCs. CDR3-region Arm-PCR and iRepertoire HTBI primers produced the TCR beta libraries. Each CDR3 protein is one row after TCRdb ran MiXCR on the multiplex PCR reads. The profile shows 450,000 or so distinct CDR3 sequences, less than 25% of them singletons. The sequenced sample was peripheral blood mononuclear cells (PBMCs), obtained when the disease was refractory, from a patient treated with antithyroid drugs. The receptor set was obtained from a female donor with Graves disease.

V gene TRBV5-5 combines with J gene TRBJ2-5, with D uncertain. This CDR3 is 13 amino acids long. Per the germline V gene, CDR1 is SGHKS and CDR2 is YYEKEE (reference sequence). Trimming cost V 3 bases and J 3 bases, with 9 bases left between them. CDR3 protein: CASSSINKETQYF. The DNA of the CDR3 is TGTGCCAGCAGCTCGATTAATAAAGAGACCCAGTACTTC.

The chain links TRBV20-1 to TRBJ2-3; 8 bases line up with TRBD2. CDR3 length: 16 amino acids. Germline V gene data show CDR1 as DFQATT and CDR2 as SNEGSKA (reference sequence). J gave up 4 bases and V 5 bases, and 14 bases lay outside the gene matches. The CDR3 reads CSAPRGSGRGADTQYF. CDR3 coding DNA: TGCAGTGCTCCCCGAGGAAGCGGGAGAGGGGCAGATACGCAGTATTTT.

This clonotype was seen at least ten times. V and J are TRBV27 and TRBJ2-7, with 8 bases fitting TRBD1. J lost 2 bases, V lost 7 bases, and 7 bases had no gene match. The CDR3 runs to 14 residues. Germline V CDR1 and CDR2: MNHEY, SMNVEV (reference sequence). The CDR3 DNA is TGTGCCAGCAAACCCGGGACAGGTCCCTACGAGCAGTACTTC. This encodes CASKPGTGPYEQYF.

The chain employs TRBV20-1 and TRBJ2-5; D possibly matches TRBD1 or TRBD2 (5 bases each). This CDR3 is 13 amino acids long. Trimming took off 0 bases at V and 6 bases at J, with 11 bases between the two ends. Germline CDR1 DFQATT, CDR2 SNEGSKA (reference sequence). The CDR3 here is CSARDYRTQTQYF. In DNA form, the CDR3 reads TGCAGTGCTAGAGATTACAGGACTCAGACCCAGTACTTC.

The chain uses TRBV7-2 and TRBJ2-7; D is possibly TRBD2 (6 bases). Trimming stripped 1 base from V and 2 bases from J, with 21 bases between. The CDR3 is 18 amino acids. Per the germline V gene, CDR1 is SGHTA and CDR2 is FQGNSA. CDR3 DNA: TGTGCCAGCAGCTTAGAGGGGACTTATCAGGGAGAGGCCTACGAGCAGTACTTC. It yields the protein CASSLEGTYQGEAYEQYF. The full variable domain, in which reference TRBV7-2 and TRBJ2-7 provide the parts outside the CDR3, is GAGVSQSPSNKVTEKGKDVELRCDPISGHTALYWYRQSLGQGLEFLIYFQGNSAPDKSGLPSDRFSAERTGGSVSTLTIQRTQQEDSAVYLCASSLEGTYQGEAYEQYFGPGTRLTVT.

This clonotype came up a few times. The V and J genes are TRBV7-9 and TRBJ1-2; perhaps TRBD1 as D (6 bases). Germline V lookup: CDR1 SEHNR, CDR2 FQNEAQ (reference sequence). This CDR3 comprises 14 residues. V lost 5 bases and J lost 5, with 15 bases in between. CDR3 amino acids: CASSPGSGVYGYTF. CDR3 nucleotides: TGTGCCAGCAGCCCCGGTTCAGGGGTATATGGCTACACCTTC.

The CDR3 DNA reads TGTGCCAGCAGCCTGGGGACAGGGCAGGGCTACACCTTC. This sequence encodes CASSLGTGQGYTF. This chain links TRBV4-2 with TRBJ1-2; 9 bases map to TRBD1. This CDR3 is built from 13 residues. The junction had 5 bases not matched to a gene; V was cut back by 4 bases and J by 8 bases. The germline CDR1 and CDR2 sequences are LGHNA and YNFKEQ.

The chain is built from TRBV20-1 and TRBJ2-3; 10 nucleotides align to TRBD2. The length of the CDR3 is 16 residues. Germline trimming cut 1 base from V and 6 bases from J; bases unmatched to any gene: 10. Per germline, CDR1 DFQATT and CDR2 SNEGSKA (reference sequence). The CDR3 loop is CSARVEREGPADTQYF. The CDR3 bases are TGCAGTGCTAGAGTAGAGCGGGAGGGCCCTGCGGATACGCAGTATTTT.

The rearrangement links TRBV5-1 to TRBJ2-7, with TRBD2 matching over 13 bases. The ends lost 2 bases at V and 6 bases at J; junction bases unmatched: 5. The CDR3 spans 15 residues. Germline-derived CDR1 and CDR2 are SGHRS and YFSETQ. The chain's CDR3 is CASSLGLAGVAEQYF. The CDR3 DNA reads TGCGCCAGCAGCTTAGGACTAGCGGGAGTCGCCGAGCAGTACTTC.

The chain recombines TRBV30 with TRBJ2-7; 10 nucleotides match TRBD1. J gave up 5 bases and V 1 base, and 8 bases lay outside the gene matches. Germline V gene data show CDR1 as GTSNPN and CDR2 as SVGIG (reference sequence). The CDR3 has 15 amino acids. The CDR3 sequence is CAWSAGQGVLNEQYF. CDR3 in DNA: TGTGCCTGGAGTGCAGGACAGGGGGTTCTGAACGAGCAGTACTTC.

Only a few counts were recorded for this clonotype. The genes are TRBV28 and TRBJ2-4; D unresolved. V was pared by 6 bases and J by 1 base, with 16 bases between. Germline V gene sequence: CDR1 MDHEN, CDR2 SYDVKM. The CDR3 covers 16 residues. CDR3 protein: CASSFNSRTAKNIQYF. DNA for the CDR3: TGTGCCAGCAGCTTCAACTCAAGAACGGCCAAAAACATTCAGTACTTC.

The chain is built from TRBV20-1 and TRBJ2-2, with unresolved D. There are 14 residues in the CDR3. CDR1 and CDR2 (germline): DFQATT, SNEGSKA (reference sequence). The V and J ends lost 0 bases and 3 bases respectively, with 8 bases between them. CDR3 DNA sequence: TGCAGTGCTAGAGATCATGTCCACACCGGGGAGCTGTTTTTT. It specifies CSARDHVHTGELFF.

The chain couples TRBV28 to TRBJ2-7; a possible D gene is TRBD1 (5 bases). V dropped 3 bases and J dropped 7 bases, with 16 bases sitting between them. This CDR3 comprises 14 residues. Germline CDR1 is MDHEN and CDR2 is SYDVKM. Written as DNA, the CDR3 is TGTGCCAGCAGTTTTATTCCGACAGACCGAGAGCAGTACTTC. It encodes CASSFIPTDREQYF.

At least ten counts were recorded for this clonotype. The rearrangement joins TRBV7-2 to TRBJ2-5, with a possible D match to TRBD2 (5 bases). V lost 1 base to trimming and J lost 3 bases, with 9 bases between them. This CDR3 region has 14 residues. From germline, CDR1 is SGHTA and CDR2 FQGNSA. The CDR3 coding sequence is TGTGCCAGCAGCTTAGTGTCGGGGAAAGAGACCCAGTACTTC. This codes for CASSLVSGKETQYF.

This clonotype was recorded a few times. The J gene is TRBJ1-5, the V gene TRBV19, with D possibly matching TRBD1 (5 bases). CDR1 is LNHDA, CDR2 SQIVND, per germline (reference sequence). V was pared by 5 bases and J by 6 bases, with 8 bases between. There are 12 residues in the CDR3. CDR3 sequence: CASSSGSQPQHF. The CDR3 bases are TGTGCCAGTAGTTCAGGGAGTCAGCCCCAGCATTTT. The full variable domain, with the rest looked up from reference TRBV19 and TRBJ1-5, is DGGITQSPKYLFRKEGQNVTLSCEQNLNHDAMYWYRQDPGQGLRLIYYSQIVNDFQKGDIAEGYSVSREKKESFPLTVTSAQKNPTAFYLCASSSGSQPQHFGDGTRLSIL.

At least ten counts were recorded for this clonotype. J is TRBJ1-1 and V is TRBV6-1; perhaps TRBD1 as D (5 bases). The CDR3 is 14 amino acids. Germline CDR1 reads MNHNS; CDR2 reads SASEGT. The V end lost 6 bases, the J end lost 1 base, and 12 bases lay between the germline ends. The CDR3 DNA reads TGTGCCAGCAGCTTGGACGGACAGAACACTGAAGCTTTCTTT. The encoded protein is CASSLDGQNTEAFF.

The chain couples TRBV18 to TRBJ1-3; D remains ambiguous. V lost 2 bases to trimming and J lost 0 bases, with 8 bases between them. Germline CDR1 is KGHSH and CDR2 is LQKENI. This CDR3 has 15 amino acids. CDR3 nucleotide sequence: TGTGCCAGCTCACCAGGACTGTCCTCTGGAAACACCATATATTTT. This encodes CASSPGLSSGNTIYF.

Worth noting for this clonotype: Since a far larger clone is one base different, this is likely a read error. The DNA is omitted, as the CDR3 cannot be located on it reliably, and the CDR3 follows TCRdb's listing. This CDR3 is CASSPSVAGSLNIRYF. The chain joins TRBV2 to TRBJ2-5; TRBD1 is the table's D call and was not checked against the DNA. CDR1 SNHLY and CDR2 FYNNEI come from the germline V gene. With termini counted, the CDR3 has 16 amino acids.

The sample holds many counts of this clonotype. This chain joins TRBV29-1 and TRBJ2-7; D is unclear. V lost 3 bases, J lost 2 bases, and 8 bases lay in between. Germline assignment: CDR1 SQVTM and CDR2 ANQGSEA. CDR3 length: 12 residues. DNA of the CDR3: TGCAGCGTTGATGTCAGAGCCTACGAGCAGTACTTC. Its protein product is CSVDVRAYEQYF.

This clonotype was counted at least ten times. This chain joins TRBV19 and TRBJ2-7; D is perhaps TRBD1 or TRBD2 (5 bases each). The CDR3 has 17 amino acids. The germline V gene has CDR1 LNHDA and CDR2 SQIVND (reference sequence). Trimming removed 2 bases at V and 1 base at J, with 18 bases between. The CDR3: CASSIINRDRSSYEQYF. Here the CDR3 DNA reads TGTGCCAGTAGTATAATCAACCGGGACCGAAGTTCCTACGAGCAGTACTTC.